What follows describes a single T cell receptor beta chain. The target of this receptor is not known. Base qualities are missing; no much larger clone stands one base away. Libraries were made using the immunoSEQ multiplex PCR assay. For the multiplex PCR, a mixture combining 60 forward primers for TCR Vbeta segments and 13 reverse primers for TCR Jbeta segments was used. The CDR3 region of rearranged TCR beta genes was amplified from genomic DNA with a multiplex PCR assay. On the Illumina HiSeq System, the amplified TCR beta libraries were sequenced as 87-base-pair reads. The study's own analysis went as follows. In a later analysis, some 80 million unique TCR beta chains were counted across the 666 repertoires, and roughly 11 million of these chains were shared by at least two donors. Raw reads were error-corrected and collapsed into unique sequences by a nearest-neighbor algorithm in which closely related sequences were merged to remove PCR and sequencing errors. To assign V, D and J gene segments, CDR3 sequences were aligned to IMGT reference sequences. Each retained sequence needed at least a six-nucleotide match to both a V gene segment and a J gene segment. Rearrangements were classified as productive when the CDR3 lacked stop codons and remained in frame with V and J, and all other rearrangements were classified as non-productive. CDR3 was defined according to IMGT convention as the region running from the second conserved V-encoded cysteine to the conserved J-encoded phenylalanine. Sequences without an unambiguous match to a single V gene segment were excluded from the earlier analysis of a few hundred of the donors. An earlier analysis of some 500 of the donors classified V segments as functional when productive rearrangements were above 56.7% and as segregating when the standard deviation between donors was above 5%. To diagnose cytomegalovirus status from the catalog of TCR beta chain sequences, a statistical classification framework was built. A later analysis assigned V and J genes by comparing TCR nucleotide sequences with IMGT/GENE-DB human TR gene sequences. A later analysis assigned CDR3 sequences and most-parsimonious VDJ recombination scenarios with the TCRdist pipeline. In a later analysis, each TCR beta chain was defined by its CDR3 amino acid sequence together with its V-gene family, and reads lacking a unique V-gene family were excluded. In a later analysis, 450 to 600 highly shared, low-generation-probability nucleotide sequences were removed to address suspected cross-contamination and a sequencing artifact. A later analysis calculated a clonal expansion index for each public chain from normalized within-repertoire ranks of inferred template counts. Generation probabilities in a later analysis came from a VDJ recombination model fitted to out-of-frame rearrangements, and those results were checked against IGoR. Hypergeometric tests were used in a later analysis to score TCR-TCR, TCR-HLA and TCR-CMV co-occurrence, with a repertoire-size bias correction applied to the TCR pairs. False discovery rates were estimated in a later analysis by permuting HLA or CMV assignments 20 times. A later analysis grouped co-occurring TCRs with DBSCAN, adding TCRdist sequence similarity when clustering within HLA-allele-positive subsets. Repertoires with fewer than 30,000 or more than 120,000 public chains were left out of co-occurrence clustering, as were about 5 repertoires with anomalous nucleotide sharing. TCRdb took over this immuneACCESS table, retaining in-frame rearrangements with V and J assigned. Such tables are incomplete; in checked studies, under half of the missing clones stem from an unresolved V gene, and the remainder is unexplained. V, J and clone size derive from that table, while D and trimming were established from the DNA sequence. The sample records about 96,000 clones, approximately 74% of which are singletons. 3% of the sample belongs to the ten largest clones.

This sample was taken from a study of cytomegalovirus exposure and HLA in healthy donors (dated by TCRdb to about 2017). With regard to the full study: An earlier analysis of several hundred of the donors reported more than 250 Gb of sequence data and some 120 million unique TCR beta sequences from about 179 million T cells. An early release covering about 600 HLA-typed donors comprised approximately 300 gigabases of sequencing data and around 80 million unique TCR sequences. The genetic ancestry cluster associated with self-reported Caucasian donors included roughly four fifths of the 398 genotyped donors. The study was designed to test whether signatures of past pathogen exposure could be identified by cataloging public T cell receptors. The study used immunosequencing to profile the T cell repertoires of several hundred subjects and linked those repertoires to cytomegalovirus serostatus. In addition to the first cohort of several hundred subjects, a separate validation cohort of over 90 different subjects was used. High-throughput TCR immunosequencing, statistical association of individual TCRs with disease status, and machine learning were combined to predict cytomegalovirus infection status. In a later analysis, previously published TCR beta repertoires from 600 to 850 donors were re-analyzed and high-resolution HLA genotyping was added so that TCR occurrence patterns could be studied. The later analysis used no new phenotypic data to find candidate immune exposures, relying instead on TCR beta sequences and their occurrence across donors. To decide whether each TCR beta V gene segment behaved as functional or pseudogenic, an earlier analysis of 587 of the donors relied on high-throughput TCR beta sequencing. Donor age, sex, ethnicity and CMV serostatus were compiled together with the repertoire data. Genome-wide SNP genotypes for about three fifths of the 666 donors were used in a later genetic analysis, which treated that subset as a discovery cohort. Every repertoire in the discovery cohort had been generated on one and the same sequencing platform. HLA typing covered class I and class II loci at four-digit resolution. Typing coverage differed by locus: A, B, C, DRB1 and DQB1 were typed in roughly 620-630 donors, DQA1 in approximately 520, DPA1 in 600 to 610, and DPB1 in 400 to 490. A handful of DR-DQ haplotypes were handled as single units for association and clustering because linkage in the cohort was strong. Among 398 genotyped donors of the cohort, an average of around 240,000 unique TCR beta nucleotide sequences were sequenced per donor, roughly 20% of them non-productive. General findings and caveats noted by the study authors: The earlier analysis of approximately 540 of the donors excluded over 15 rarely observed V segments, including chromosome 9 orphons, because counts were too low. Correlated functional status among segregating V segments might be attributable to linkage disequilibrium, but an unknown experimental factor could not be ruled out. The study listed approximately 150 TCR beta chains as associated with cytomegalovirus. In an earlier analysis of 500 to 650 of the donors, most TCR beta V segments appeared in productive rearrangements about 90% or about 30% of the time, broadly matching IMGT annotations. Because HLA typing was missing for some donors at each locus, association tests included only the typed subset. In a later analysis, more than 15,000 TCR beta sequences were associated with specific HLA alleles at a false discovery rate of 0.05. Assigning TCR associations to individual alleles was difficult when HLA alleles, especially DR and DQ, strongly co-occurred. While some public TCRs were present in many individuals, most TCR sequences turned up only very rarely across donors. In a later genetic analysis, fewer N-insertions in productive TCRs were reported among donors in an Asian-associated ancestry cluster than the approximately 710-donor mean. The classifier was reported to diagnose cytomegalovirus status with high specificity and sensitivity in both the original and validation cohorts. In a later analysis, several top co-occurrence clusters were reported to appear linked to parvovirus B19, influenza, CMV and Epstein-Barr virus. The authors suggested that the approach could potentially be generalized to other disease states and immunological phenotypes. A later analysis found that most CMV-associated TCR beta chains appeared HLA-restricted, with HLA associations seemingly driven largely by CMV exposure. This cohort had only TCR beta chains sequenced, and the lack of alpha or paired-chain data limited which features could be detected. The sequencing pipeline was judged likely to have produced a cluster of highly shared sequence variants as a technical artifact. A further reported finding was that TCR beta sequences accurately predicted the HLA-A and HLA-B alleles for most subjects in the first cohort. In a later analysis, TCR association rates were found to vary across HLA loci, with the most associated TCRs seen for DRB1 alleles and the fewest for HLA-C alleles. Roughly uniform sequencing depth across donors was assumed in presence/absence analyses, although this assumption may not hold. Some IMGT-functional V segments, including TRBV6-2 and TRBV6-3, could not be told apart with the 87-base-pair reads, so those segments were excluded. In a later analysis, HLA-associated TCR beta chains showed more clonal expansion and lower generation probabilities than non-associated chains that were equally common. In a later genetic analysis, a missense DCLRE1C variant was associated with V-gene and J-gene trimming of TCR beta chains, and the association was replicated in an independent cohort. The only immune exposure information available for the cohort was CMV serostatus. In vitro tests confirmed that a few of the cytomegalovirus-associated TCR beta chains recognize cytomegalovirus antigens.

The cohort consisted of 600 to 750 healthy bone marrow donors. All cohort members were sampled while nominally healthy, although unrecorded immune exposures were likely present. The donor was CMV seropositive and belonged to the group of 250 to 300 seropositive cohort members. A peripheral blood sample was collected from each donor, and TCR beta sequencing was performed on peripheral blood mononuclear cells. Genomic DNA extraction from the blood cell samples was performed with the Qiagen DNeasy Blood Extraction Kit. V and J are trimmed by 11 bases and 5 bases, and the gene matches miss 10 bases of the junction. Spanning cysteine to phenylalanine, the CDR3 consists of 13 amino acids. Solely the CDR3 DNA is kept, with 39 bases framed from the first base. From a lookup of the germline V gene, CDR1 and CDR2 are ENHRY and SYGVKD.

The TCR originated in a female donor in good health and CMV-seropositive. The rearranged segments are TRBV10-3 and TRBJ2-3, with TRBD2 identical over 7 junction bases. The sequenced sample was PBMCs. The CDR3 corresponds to CAVLWGEGDTQYF. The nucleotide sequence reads TGTGCCGTCCTCTGGGGGGAGGGAGATACGCAGTATTTT.